This T cell receptor (beta chain) was found in a study of blood T cells in healthy people across ages (dated by TCRdb to between 2015 and 2016). For context, the study as a whole: In model experiments, template switching captured roughly one uniquely barcoded TCR beta cDNA molecule for every two T cells. The study analyzed two additional independent replicas of 1 million unique cDNA reads from the same blood draw for two donors, one aged 18 to 30 and one aged 80 or older. The donors were split into four age groups: young (average 16 years), middle-aged (roughly 39), aged (62) and long-lived (approximately 80). Age-related changes in TCR beta repertoire diversity were measured in the study by deep sequencing normalized with unique cDNA molecular identifiers. To avoid experimental bias, donors of different ages were randomly spread across the sequencing lanes. Beyond this particular receptor, the publication reports: Donor CMV infection status was unknown, potentially confounding age-related changes in expanded clonotypes. A strong correlation was found between observed TCR beta diversity and the percentage of naive T cells measured by flow cytometry. Estimates of total diversity based on one million sequenced T cells were regarded as lower bounds and as underestimates. Compared with the aged group, the long-lived group had more naive CD4+ T cells, fewer expanded clones and increased TCR diversity, a pattern suggesting age selection. Conclusive comparison of naive and antigen-experienced compartments was prevented by the profiling of bulk unsorted PBMCs. Observed TCR beta diversity per million T cells fell roughly linearly with age, and a significant reduction was already apparent by age approximately 41.

Of note for this clonotype: The antigen this receptor binds is unknown. Per-nucleotide qualities are absent, and no much larger clonotype sits a single base away.

Between the V and J ends, shortened by 5 bases and 0 bases respectively, the junction contains 24 bases. The CDR3 runs 19 amino acids, cysteine and phenylalanine included. Here the CDR3 DNA is all that survives: 57 bases in frame from base 1. From the germline V gene, CDR1 is SGHRS and CDR2 is YFSETQ. Donors were about 36 systemically healthy Caucasian individuals from Russia aged roughly 6 to 90 years. Roughly 9.5 milliliters of peripheral blood were drawn from each donor into EDTA-treated Vacutainer tubes. Ficoll-Paque density-gradient centrifugation was used to isolate PBMCs, with at least 6.5 million per sample. Total RNA was extracted from PBMCs with Trizol reagent, with at least 5.5 micrograms obtained per sample. For every donor, an aliquot of PBMCs went through flow cytometry to measure the percentages of naive CD45RAhigh/CD27high T cells. Library method: 5' RACE. This sample was sequenced with an Illumina HiSeq 2500. A second roughly 7 to 12 cycle PCR used a sample-barcoded 5' primer and a J-beta primer mix. A template-switch 5' adaptor carrying 12 random nucleotides introduced a unique molecular identifier onto each TCR beta cDNA molecule. At least 3 million CDR3-containing paired-end reads were obtained from each sample. All of the RNA was converted into first-strand cDNA using the Mint cDNA synthesis kit, with a TRBC-specific oligonucleotide serving as the primer. Following uracil-DNA glycosylase treatment, a first 18-cycle PCR with universal primers M1SS and BC2_uni_R was performed on all cDNA. The original pipeline was this. Normalization of each sample was performed by random selection of 1 million high-quality reads, each carrying a distinct molecular identifier. Reads with shared molecular identifiers were discarded instead of being binned into consensus sequences. MiTCR, set to a Q25 quality threshold and the strictest error-elimination algorithm, was used for CDR3 identification, clonotype clustering and error correction. A nonparametric unseen species model using Euler transformation provided a lower-bound estimate of total TCR beta diversity. The raw public reads went through TCRdb reprocessing: fastp at Q25, MiXCR clone calling, in-frame beta chains kept. Duplicate CDR3 protein sequences are folded into a single record with the most common DNA and genes. These V and J calls rely on TCRdb rather than the paper's analysis. The sample table lists some 1.6 million distinct CDR3 sequences, roughly 32% of them with a count of one. Around 11% of the sample lies in the top ten.

The sequence derives from a woman younger than 45 in good health. Here the chain combines TRBV5-1 and TRBJ1-5, and the D gene may be TRBD1, 6 bases matching. The sequenced sample was blood. The DNA sequence follows: TGCGCCAGCAGGCGACCCAGACAGGTTCGGAGCTATAGCAATCAGCCCCAGCATTTT. It translates as CASRRPRQVRSYSNQPQHF.